These 26 T cell receptor beta chains came from one sample sequenced in a study of early T cells in non-severe SARS-CoV-2 infection. TCRdb re-analysed the 5' RACE reads in MiXCR, keeping a single row per CDR3 protein. The sample lists 75,000 to 80,000 distinct CDR3 sequences; 8.5% to 10% were seen once. Input material: whole blood. The receptors were sampled from an adult who was a healthcare worker with PCR-confirmed SARS-CoV-2 infection or an uninfected control (not recorded which).

The gene calls are TRBV28 and TRBJ1-1; TRBD1 aligns across 11 bases. The V and J ends lost 7 bases and 4 bases, in that order; junction bases with no gene match: 5. The CDR3 has 14 amino acids. CDR1 is MDHEN and CDR2 is SYDVKM in the germline V gene. This CDR3 reads CASNGQGAITEAFF. CDR3 coding DNA: TGTGCCAGCAACGGACAGGGGGCGATCACTGAAGCTTTCTTT.

The V gene is TRBV12-3 or TRBV12-4, the J gene TRBJ1-6, with TRBD1 matching over 8 bases. With V trimmed by 5 bases and J by 9 bases, 6 bases remained unmatched. The CDR3 runs 14 residues. The CDR3 protein is CASSRDRGGSPLHF. CDR3 DNA: TGTGCCAGCAGTAGAGACAGGGGAGGTTCACCCCTCCACTTT.

This clonotype was found many times. This sequence joins TRBV20-1 and TRBJ1-2, with a weak D call TRBD1 (6 bases). The germline V gene has CDR1 DFQATT and CDR2 SNEGSKA (reference sequence). The CDR3 contains 14 residues. The ends were cut back, 1 base at V and 8 bases at J, with 17 bases in the middle. The CDR3 bases are TGCAGTGCTAGAGTCGGCGGGGGCCGGGGAGGCTACACCTTC. This codes for CSARVGGGRGGYTF.

Of note for this clonotype: Being one base from a much bigger clone, this may be a read error. V is TRBV7-6 and J is TRBJ2-7; D is tentatively TRBD1 or TRBD2 (5 bases each). Per the germline V gene, CDR1 is SGHVS and CDR2 is FNYEAQ. The CDR3 contains 15 residues. V was cut by 5 bases and J by 5 bases, with 19 bases left in between. In nucleotides, the CDR3 is TGTGCCAGCAGCCCCTGGTCCCTGGGGACCAACGAGCAGTACTTC. It yields the protein CASSPWSLGTNEQYF.

Many counts were recorded for this clonotype. This chain links TRBV28 with TRBJ2-1; no reliable D call. Germline CDR1 MDHEN, CDR2 SYDVKM. CDR3 size: 16 residues. V was shortened by 5 bases and J by 0 bases, with 14 bases between the two germline ends. CDR3 bases: TGTGCCAGCAGTCCCTCGGGCCGGTACTCCTACAATGAGCAGTTCTTC. Translated: CASSPSGRYSYNEQFF.

This clonotype appeared many times. The V gene is TRBV28, the J gene TRBJ2-3, with 11 bases that match TRBD2. The V gene end was trimmed by 7 bases and the J gene end by 0 bases; junction bases not matched to a gene: 15. Germline-derived CDR1 and CDR2 are MDHEN and SYDVKM. The CDR3 spans 19 residues. In DNA form, the CDR3 reads TGTGCCAGCACCCAAGGGGGACTAGCGGATCTTTGGAGCACAGATACGCAGTATTTT. Encoded protein: CASTQGGLADLWSTDTQYF.

This clonotype appeared many times. The chain has TRBV2 and TRBJ2-2; weak D call: TRBD2 (5 bases). The CDR3 runs to 13 residues. CDR1 is SNHLY and CDR2 is FYNNEI in the germline V gene. V shed 6 bases and J shed 5 bases, with 10 bases lying between them. This CDR3 reads CASRGELTGELFF. CDR3 DNA sequence: TGTGCCAGCAGGGGAGAGTTGACCGGGGAGCTGTTTTTT.

This clonotype was picked up many times. The chain is built from TRBV7-2 and TRBJ2-7; D is perhaps TRBD1 (6 bases). The germline V and J ends were trimmed by 2 bases and 7 bases, with 15 bases remaining between them. The V gene's germline CDR1 is SGHTA and CDR2 FQGNSA. The CDR3 contains 14 residues. DNA for the CDR3: TGTGCCAGCAGCTTACAGGGGCAGTCGCGTGAGCAGTACTTC. Its protein is CASSLQGQSREQYF. The complete variable domain, with remaining parts taken from reference TRBV7-2 and TRBJ2-7, reads GAGVSQSPSNKVTEKGKDVELRCDPISGHTALYWYRQSLGQGLEFLIYFQGNSAPDKSGLPSDRFSAERTGGSVSTLTIQRTQQEDSAVYLCASSLQGQSREQYFGPGTRLTVT.

The chain carries TRBV7-9 and TRBJ2-3; D remains unclear. V lost 9 bases to trimming and J lost 2 bases, with 12 bases between them. Germline loops: CDR1 SEHNR, CDR2 FQNEAQ (reference sequence). The CDR3 length is 13 residues. The CDR3 nucleotides are TGTGCCAGTTCTGATGTGGTCACAGATACGCAGTATTTT. Translating gives CASSDVVTDTQYF.

This clonotype has ten or more counts. CDR3 sequence: CASRRGLIQSAKNIQYF. The CDR3 nucleotides are TGTGCCAGCAGACGAGGGCTCATCCAGTCGGCCAAAAACATTCAGTACTTC. The genes are TRBV28 and TRBJ2-4; D might be TRBD2 (5 bases). Germline V gives CDR1 MDHEN, CDR2 SYDVKM. Between the trimmed V and J ends, which lost 6 bases and 1 base, there was a span of 19 bases. The CDR3 is 17 residues long.

This clonotype was picked up many times. This chain links TRBV19 with TRBJ2-3; D remains unclear. The CDR3 extends over 15 amino acids. Germline-derived CDR1 and CDR2 are LNHDA and SQIVND (reference sequence). The V end lost 3 bases, the J end lost 4 bases, and 14 bases lay between the germline ends. DNA for the CDR3: TGTGCCAGTAGTATGTGGCAGGTTGACGCAGATACGCAGTATTTT. Protein: CASSMWQVDADTQYF.

There are many counts of this clonotype. The chain uses TRBV11-2 and TRBJ1-1; D call uncertain. Looked up from germline, CDR1 is SGHAT and CDR2 is FQNNGV. Trimming removed 4 bases from V and 0 bases from J, with 6 bases in between. This CDR3 comprises 13 residues. The CDR3 region is CASSSPMNTEAFF. CDR3 coding DNA: TGTGCCAGCAGCTCCCCCATGAACACTGAAGCTTTCTTT.

This clonotype has ten or more counts. This chain joins TRBV12-3 or TRBV12-4 and TRBJ2-7, with 8 nucleotides matching TRBD2. V gave up 4 bases and J gave up 0 bases; unmatched junction bases: 8. The CDR3 sequence is 16 residues long. CDR3 loop: CASSSIAGLSSYEQYF. CDR3 sequence (DNA): TGTGCCAGCAGTTCGATAGCGGGGCTGAGCTCCTACGAGCAGTACTTC.

The chain has TRBV28 and TRBJ2-2; D unresolved. The ends were cut back, 5 bases at V and 1 base at J, with 8 bases in the middle. The CDR3 extends over 14 amino acids. CDR1 and CDR2 (germline): MDHEN, SYDVKM. DNA for the CDR3: TGTGCCAGCAGTCCCTTAGTGAACACCGGGGAGCTGTTTTTT. Its translation: CASSPLVNTGELFF.

The table lists this clonotype with many counts. The V gene is TRBV6-6, the J gene TRBJ1-3, with TRBD1 identical over 8 bases. The CDR3 has 15 residues. J lost 2 bases, V lost 8 bases, and 8 bases had no gene match. Germline V gene data show CDR1 as MNHNY and CDR2 as SVGAGI (reference sequence). The CDR3 sequence is CASCKGQVPGNTIYF. The CDR3 DNA sequence: TGTGCCAGCTGCAAGGGACAGGTCCCTGGAAACACCATATATTTT.

This clonotype has ten or more counts. The V and J genes are TRBV2 and TRBJ2-7, with D uncertain. The ends were cut back, 2 bases at V and 3 bases at J, with 14 bases in the middle. The CDR3 is made up of 15 amino acids. Germline CDR1 SNHLY, CDR2 FYNNEI. Here the CDR3 reads CASSEQGRSSYEQYF. The CDR3 DNA reads TGTGCCAGCAGTGAACAAGGACGGAGCAGCTACGAGCAGTACTTC.

This clonotype was found many times. This CDR3 reads CASSPDRAEKLFF. The CDR3 bases are TGTGCCAGCTCACCAGACAGGGCTGAAAAACTGTTTTTT. The J gene is TRBJ1-4, the V gene TRBV18; TRBD1 matches at 7 bases. CDR3 length: 13 amino acids. The trim removed 2 bases at V and 7 bases at J, leaving 1 base unmatched. CDR1 and CDR2 from the germline V gene are KGHSH and LQKENI.

This clonotype has only one observation. The chain links TRBV5-1 to TRBJ1-1; D call uncertain. Deletions cut 0 bases from V and 3 bases from J, with 9 bases between. Per the germline V gene, CDR1 is SGHRS and CDR2 is YFSETQ. The CDR3 length is 14 residues. The CDR3 reads CASSLEIGHTEAFF. CDR3 DNA: TGCGCCAGCAGCTTGGAGATTGGTCACACTGAAGCTTTCTTT.

This clonotype was seen ten or more times. J is TRBJ2-7 and V is TRBV7-2; D remains unclear. The V and J ends lost 3 bases and 3 bases respectively, with 9 bases between them. The germline V gene encodes CDR1 SGHTA and CDR2 FQGNSA. The CDR3 contains 13 residues. The CDR3 here is CASSLNYYYEQYF. The DNA of the CDR3 is TGTGCCAGCAGCTTGAACTATTACTACGAGCAGTACTTC.

This clonotype came up many times. V gene TRBV6-5 combines with J gene TRBJ1-2; no clear D. The CDR3 runs to 14 residues. Trimming stripped 5 bases from V and 3 bases from J, with 13 bases between. Germline V gene data show CDR1 as MNHEY and CDR2 as SVGAGI. The chain's CDR3 is CASSTGVLDYGYTF. For the CDR3, the DNA is TGTGCCAGCAGTACGGGAGTTTTAGACTATGGCTACACCTTC.

The chain uses TRBV11-2 and TRBJ2-1, with D perhaps TRBD2 (5 bases). This CDR3 has 15 residues. The germline CDR1 and CDR2 sequences are SGHAT and FQNNGV. V was clipped by 3 bases and J by 0 bases, with 9 bases between them. Written as DNA, the CDR3 is TGTGCCAGCAGCTTCAGCGGAACCTCCTACAATGAGCAGTTCTTC. It codes for CASSFSGTSYNEQFF. Complete variable domain (other parts from reference TRBV11-2 and TRBJ2-1): EAGVAQSPRYKIIEKRQSVAFWCNPISGHATLYWYQQILGQGPKLLIQFQNNGVVDDSQLPKDRFSAERLKGVDSTLKIQPAKLEDSAVYLCASSFSGTSYNEQFFGPGTRLTVL.

This clonotype was seen ten or more times. This chain connects TRBV7-8 to TRBJ1-3; TRBD1 aligns across 7 bases. Germline CDR1 reads SGHVS; CDR2 reads FQNEAQ. V shed 4 bases, J shed 0 bases, and the junction held 9 bases outside the gene matches. There are 17 residues in the CDR3. This CDR3 reads CASSYQGQTSSGNTIYF. The CDR3, as DNA: TGTGCCAGCAGCTACCAGGGACAGACCTCCTCTGGAAACACCATATATTTT.

The sample holds a few counts of this clonotype. The J gene is TRBJ2-1, the V gene TRBV20-1, with D maybe TRBD2 (5 bases). V lost 0 bases to trimming and J lost 8 bases, with 14 bases between them. This CDR3 is 14 amino acids long. From germline, CDR1 is DFQATT and CDR2 SNEGSKA (reference sequence). The CDR3 DNA reads TGCAGTGCTAGAGATCCGAAGGGAGCAGATGAGCAGTTCTTC. This gives the protein CSARDPKGADEQFF.

This clonotype was detected many times. This chain's CDR3 is CASSNEETQYF. As DNA, the CDR3 is TGTGCCAGCAGCAACGAAGAGACCCAGTACTTC. This chain links TRBV7-9 with TRBJ2-5; D unclear. Trimming pared 5 bases from V and 3 bases from J, leaving 4 bases between. The germline gives CDR1 SEHNR, CDR2 FQNEAQ (reference sequence). The length of the CDR3 is 11 residues.

There are a few counts of this clonotype. The chain couples TRBV30 to TRBJ1-1; D not resolved. This CDR3 contains 11 residues. Trimming removed 5 bases at V and 5 bases at J, with 9 bases between. In germline, CDR1 is GTSNPN, CDR2 SVGIG (reference sequence). The DNA of the CDR3 is TGTGCCTGGGAAAGGTGGACTGAAGCTTTCTTT. Translation: CAWERWTEAFF. Full variable domain (remainder filled in from reference TRBV30 and TRBJ1-1): SQTIHQWPATLVQPVGSPLSLECTVEGTSNPNLYWYRQAAGRGLQLLFYSVGIGQISSEVPQNLSASRPQDRQFILSSKKLLLSDSGFYLCAWERWTEAFFGQGTRLTVV.

This chain uses TRBV7-2 with TRBJ2-7; 8 nucleotides match TRBD2. Germline values: CDR1 SGHTA, CDR2 FQGNSA. V trimming: 5 bases; J trimming: 2 bases; junction bases outside the gene matches: 8. There are 15 residues in the CDR3. For the CDR3, the DNA is TGTGCCAGCAGCAAGACCAGGGGACTAGCCTACGAGCAGTACTTC. Protein sequence: CASSKTRGLAYEQYF.